This T cell receptor (beta chain) was sequenced in a study of T-cell memory formation after mild COVID-19. TCRdb re-called the 5' RACE reads with MiXCR, one entry per CDR3 protein. The sample records more than 350,000 distinct CDR3 sequences, approximately 15% being singletons. This clonotype has a handful of counts. The antigen remains undetermined. Findings and limits, study-wide: Clones that contracted from day 15 to 85 were balanced CD4/CD8, while later expanders leaned CD4+.

The CDR3 consists of 15 residues. Trimming cost V 0 bases and J 4 bases; bases outside gene matches: 5. CDR1 is LGHNA, CDR2 YNFKEQ, per germline. The gene calls are TRBV4-2 and TRBJ1-1; 7 bases agree with TRBD1. The source is a man younger than 35 who had mild COVID-19 (a few samples of this study predate the infection). Cell type and time point are not known. Material for sequencing was PBMCs or a T cell subset sorted from them (not recorded which). The CDR3 spells CASSQEQGITTEAFF. The DNA of the CDR3 is TGTGCCAGCAGCCAAGAACAGGGGATTACCACTGAAGCTTTCTTT.